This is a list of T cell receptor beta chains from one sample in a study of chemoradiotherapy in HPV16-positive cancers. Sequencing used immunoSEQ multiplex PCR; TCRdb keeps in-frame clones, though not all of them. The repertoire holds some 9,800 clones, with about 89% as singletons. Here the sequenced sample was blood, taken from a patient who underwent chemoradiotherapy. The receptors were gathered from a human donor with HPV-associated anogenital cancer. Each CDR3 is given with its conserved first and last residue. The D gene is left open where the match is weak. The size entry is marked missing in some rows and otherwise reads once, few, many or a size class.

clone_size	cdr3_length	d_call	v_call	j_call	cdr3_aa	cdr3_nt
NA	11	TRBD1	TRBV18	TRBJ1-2	CASSSGGDYTF	TGTGCCAGCTCATCAGGGGGAGACTACACCTTC
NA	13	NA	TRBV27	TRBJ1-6	CASSEQGNSPLHF	TGTGCCAGCAGTGAGCAGGGGAATTCACCCCTCCACTTT
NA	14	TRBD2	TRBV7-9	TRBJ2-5	CASSPLSGKETQYF	TGTGCCAGCAGCCCCCTAAGCGGGAAAGAGACCCAGTACTTC
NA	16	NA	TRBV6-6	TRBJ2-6	CASSYSESSGANVLTF	TGTGCCAGCAGTTACTCGGAAAGCTCTGGGGCCAACGTCCTGACTTTC
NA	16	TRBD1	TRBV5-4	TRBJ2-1	CASSFGQGGPYNEQFF	TGTGCCAGCAGCTTCGGACAGGGTGGACCCTACAATGAGCAGTTCTTC
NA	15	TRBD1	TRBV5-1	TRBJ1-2	CASSVEPGQGYGYTF	TGCGCCAGCAGCGTAGAACCTGGACAGGGATATGGCTACACCTTC
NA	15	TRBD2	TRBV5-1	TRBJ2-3	CASSLTAGGTDTQYF	TGCGCCAGCAGCTTAACAGCGGGGGGAACAGATACGCAGTATTTT
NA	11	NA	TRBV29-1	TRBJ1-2	CSLKEAGGYTF	TGCAGCCTTAAGGAGGCGGGGGGCTACACCTTC
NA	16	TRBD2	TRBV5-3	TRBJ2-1	CARSLRASGNNNEQFF	TGTGCCAGAAGCTTGAGGGCTAGCGGGAATAACAATGAGCAGTTCTTC
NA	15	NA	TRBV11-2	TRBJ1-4	CASSPREGSNEKLFF	TGTGCCAGCAGCCCCCGGGAGGGATCTAATGAAAAACTGTTTTTT
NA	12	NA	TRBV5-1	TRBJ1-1	CASSLTRGEAFF	TGCGCCAGCAGCTTGACGCGGGGTGAAGCTTTCTTT
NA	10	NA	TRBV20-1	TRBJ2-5	CSASEETQYF	TGCAGTGCTAGTGAGGAGACCCAGTACTTC
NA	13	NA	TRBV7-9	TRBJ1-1	CASSRVGNTEAFF	TGTGCCAGCAGCAGAGTAGGGAACACTGAAGCTTTCTTT
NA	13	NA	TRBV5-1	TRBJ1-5	CASSPEGDQPQHF	TGCGCCAGCAGCCCCGAGGGCGATCAGCCCCAGCATTTT
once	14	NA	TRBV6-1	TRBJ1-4	CASREGLVNEKLFF	TGTGCCAGCAGGGAGGGGTTGGTAAATGAAAAACTGTTTTTT
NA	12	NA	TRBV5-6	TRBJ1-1	CASSVQGSSAFF	TGTGCCAGCAGCGTACAGGGATCATCAGCTTTCTTT
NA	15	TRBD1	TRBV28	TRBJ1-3	CASKTHQEGGYTIYF	TGTGCCAGCAAAACCCATCAGGAAGGGGGCTACACCATATATTTT
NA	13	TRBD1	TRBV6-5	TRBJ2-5	CATNRDRQETQYF	TGTGCCACCAATAGGGACAGACAAGAGACCCAGTACTTC
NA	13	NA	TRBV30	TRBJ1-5	CAWSTLQKWPQHF	TGTGCCTGGAGTACCCTTCAGAAGTGGCCCCAGCATTTT
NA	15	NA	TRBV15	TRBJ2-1	CATSLQASSYNEQFF	TGTGCCACCAGCTTACAGGCTAGCTCCTACAATGAGCAGTTCTTC
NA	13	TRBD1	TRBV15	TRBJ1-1	CATSNRQGAEAFF	TGTGCCACCAGCAACCGACAGGGTGCTGAAGCTTTCTTT
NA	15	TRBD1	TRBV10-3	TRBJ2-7	CAISGPGQGTYEQYF	TGTGCCATCAGTGGACCGGGACAGGGTACCTACGAGCAGTACTTC
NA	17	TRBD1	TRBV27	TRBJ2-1	CASRWDSPGGSYNEQFF	TGTGCCAGCAGGTGGGACAGTCCAGGAGGCTCCTACAATGAGCAGTTCTTC
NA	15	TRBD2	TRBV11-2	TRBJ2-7	CASSLGSGGAYEQYF	TGTGCCAGCAGCTTAGGTAGCGGGGGGGCTTACGAGCAGTACTTC
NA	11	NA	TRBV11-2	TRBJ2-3	CASSPRRTQYF	TGTGCCAGCAGCCCCCGGCGTACGCAGTATTTT
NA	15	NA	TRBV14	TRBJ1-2	CASSQVLGLSYGYTF	TGTGCCAGCAGCCAAGTGCTGGGGCTTAGCTATGGCTACACCTTC
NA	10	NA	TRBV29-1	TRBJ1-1	CSVVFEKAFF	TGCAGCGTTGTATTCGAAAAAGCTTTCTTT
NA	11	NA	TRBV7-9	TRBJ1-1	CASSLKREAFF	TGTGCCAGCAGCTTAAAAAGGGAAGCTTTCTTT
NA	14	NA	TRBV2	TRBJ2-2	CASSAGAATGELFF	TGTGCCAGCAGTGCAGGTGCCGCCACCGGGGAGCTGTTTTTT
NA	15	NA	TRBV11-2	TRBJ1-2	CASSLDWKTAYGYTF	TGTGCCAGCAGCTTAGATTGGAAGACAGCCTATGGCTACACCTTC
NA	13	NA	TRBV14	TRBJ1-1	CASSQDQNTEAFF	TGTGCCAGCAGCCAAGACCAGAACACTGAAGCTTTCTTT
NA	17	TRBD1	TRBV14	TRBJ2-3	CASSQVRYGQGADTQYF	TGTGCCAGCAGCCAAGTCCGGTACGGACAGGGGGCAGATACGCAGTATTTT
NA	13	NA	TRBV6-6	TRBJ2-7	CASSYSREGEQYF	TGTGCCAGCAGTTACTCGCGAGAGGGCGAGCAGTACTTC
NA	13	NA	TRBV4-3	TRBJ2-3	CASSPEPAATQYF	TGCGCCAGCAGCCCGGAGCCGGCTGCGACGCAGTATTTT
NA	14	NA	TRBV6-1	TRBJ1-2	CASSGRGRNYGYTF	TGTGCCAGCAGTGGGCGCGGAAGAAACTATGGCTACACCTTC
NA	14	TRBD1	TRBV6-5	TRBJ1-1	CASRAGQGGGEAFF	TGTGCCAGCAGAGCCGGACAGGGGGGTGGTGAAGCTTTCTTT